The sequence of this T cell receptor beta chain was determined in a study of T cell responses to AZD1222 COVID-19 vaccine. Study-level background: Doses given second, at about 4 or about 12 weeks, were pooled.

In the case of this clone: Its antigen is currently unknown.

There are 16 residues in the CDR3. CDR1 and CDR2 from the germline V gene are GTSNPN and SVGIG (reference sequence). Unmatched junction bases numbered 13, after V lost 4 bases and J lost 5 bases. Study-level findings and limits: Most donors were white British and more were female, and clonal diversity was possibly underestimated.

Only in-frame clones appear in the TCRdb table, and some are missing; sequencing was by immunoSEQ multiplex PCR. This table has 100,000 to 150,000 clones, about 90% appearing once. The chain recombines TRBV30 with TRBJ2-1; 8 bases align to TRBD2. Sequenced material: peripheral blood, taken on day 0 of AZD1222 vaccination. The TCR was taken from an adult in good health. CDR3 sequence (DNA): TGTGCCTGGAACCTGAACTCAGCGGGAGTCCACAATGAGCAGTTCTTC. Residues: CAWNLNSAGVHNEQFF.